This T cell receptor (beta chain) originates from a study of blood T cell repertoires in COVID-19. With regard to this clone: The identical CDR3 is also encoded by other nucleotide sequences in the sample.

The CDR3 totals 13 residues. Trimming removed 4 bases at V and 4 bases at J, with 10 bases between. The germline V gene has CDR1 LGHDT and CDR2 YNNKEL (reference sequence). The data were produced by immunoSEQ multiplex PCR, yet TCRdb's version contains in-frame clones alone and is incomplete. Of hundreds of thousands of clones listed, roughly 90% are singletons. The chain combines TRBV3-1 (or the pseudogene TRBV3-2) with TRBJ1-2; tentative D call: TRBD1 (6 bases). The TCR was taken from a woman in her 30s with active or convalescent COVID-19. Sequenced input: peripheral blood. CDR3 coding DNA: TGTGCCAGCAGCCCAGGGGTCGGCTATGGCTACACCTTC. Protein product: CASSPGVGYGYTF.